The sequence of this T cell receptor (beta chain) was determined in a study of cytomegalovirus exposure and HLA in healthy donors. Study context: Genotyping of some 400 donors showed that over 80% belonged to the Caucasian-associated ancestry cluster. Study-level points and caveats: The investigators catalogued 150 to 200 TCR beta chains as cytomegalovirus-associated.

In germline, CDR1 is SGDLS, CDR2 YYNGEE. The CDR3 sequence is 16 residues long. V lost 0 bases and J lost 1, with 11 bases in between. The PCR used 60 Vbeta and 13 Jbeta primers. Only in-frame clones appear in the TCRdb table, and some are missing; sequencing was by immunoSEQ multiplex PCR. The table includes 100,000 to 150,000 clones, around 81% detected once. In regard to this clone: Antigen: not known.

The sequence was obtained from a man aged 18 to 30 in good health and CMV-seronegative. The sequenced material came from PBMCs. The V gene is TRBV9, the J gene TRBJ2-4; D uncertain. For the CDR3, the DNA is TGTGCCAGCAGCGTAGGTCGGCAGGCTGCCAAAAACATTCAGTACTTC. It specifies CASSVGRQAAKNIQYF.